This is a list of T cell receptor beta chains from one sample in a study of control samples from healthy donors and cancer patients. Sequenced by immunoSEQ multiplex PCR; TCRdb stores in-frame clones only, minus some. Found here are 120,000 or so clones, 85% to 95% of them singletons; the top ten hold approximately 1.7%. What was sequenced was PBMCs. These receptors all come from a man aged 50 to 60 with head and neck cancer. The CDR3 runs from the conserved cysteine through the conserved F or W. The order of the fields is J gene, D gene, V gene, clone size, CDR3 length, CDR3 DNA, CDR3 protein. D genes are given only for firm matches. Some rows mark clone size as missing; the rest say once, few, many or name a class of expanded clone.

>TRBJ2-5|.|TRBV7-9|.|11
TGTGCCAGCACGGTGGGGGAGACCCAGTACTTC
CASTVGETQYF
>TRBJ2-7|TRBD2|TRBV14|.|18
TGTGCCAGCAGCCAAGGAAACGGGGGGGGCCCCGTTTCCTACGAGCAGTACTTC
CASSQGNGGGPVSYEQYF
>TRBJ2-2|.|TRBV21-1|.|20
TGTGCCAGCAGCAAATTTCGGCTAGCGGGTCCTTTCGCGAACACCGGGGAGCTGTTTTTT
CASSKFRLAGPFANTGELFF
>TRBJ2-2|.|TRBV4-3|.|16
TGCGCCAGCAGCCAAGAAGGGGCCCCCGACACCGGGGAGCTGTTTTTT
CASSQEGAPDTGELFF
>TRBJ1-1|.|TRBV30|.|13
TGTGCCTGGAGTAGTCAGCCGAACACTGAAGCTTTCTTT
CAWSSQPNTEAFF
>TRBJ2-2|.|TRBV5-1|.|15
TGCGCCAGCAGCTTGTGGGGGGCGAACACCGGGGAGCTGTTTTTT
CASSLWGANTGELFF
>TRBJ1-3|.|TRBV29-1|.|13
TGCAGCGTTAGACCGACCTCTGGAAACACCATATATTTT
CSVRPTSGNTIYF
>TRBJ2-7|TRBD1|TRBV7-2|.|16
TGTGCCAGCAGCTTAGGGCTACCAGGGGGCGCGGTGGCGCAGTACTTC
CASSLGLPGGAVAQYF
>TRBJ1-5|.|TRBV6-2/TRBV6-3|few|18
TGTGCCAGCAGTTACTCGTATTTTATCAGGGGACTAGATCAGCCCCAGCATTTT
CASSYSYFIRGLDQPQHF
>TRBJ2-7|.|TRBV7-2|.|13
TGTGCCAGCAGCTTATATTTCCCGTACGAGCAGTACTTC
CASSLYFPYEQYF
>TRBJ2-1|TRBD2|TRBV20-1|.|15
TGCAGTGCTAGTCATGGCGGGGACTATAGGGATGAGCAGTTCTTC
CSASHGGDYRDEQFF
>TRBJ2-7|.|TRBV7-3|.|13
TGTGCCAGCAGCCTTCTAGGGACTGACGAGCAGTACTTC
CASSLLGTDEQYF
>TRBJ2-3|.|TRBV9|.|15
TGTGCCAGCAGCGCTCAGGGCAGGAGCACAGATACGCAGTATTTT
CASSAQGRSTDTQYF
>TRBJ1-2|TRBD1|TRBV28|.|13
TGTGCCAGCAGTCCAGGGGGGGCGGATGGCTACACCTTC
CASSPGGADGYTF
>TRBJ2-3|.|TRBV4-2|.|13
TGTGCCAGCAGCCCCGGCAGGGGAGATACGCAGTATTTT
CASSPGRGDTQYF
>TRBJ2-7|TRBD2|TRBV19|.|14
TGTGCCAGTAGTATCCTAGCGGGGGTTGACGAGCAGTACTTC
CASSILAGVDEQYF
>TRBJ2-7|.|TRBV27|.|14
TGTGCCAGCAGTCCGGGACGGCTTACCTACGAGCAGTACTTC
CASSPGRLTYEQYF
>TRBJ2-6|.|TRBV7-6|.|14
TGTGCCAGCAGCGCCGGACTATTGGCCAACGTCCTGACTTTC
CASSAGLLANVLTF
>TRBJ1-6|TRBD1|TRBV19|.|14
TGTGCCAGTAGTATGCCAGGGGGTCGTTCACCCCTCCACTTT
CASSMPGGRSPLHF
>TRBJ2-7|.|TRBV12-3/TRBV12-4|.|12
TGTGCCAGCAGTTTAGCCCTAGAAGTGCAGTACTTC
CASSLALEVQYF
>TRBJ2-1|TRBD2|TRBV9|.|15
TGTGCCAGCAGCGTACGCGGGGGGCTCCAGGGTGAGCAGTTCTTC
CASSVRGGLQGEQFF
>TRBJ2-3|.|TRBV27|.|13
TGTGCCAGCAGTTTATCAGTGCGGGATACGCAGTATTTT
CASSLSVRDTQYF
>TRBJ1-1|TRBD1|TRBV11-1|.|16
TGTGCCAGCAGCTTAGACCCGGGACAGCTGAACACTGAAGCTTTCTTT
CASSLDPGQLNTEAFF
>TRBJ2-7|.|TRBV19|.|14
TGTGCCAGTAGTACCGCCGGGACCTCCTACGAGCAGTACTTC
CASSTAGTSYEQYF
>TRBJ1-6|.|TRBV6-6|few|13
TGTGCCAGCAACAGATATCATAATTCACCCCTCCACTTT
CASNRYHNSPLHF
>TRBJ2-7|.|TRBV30|.|15
TGTGCCTGGAGTGTACGGAAGGGCCCAACCTACGAGCAGTACTTC
CAWSVRKGPTYEQYF
>TRBJ1-2|TRBD1|TRBV13|.|16
TGTGCCAGCAGCCGGGATAGAGGACAGGGGGTCTATGGCTACACCTTC
CASSRDRGQGVYGYTF
>TRBJ2-7|.|TRBV7-9|.|13
TGTGCCACCCTCCGGGCGGGGCTCAACGAGCAGTACTTC
CATLRAGLNEQYF
>TRBJ1-2|.|TRBV5-1|.|13
TGCGCCAGCAGCTTGGCCACACAGGGAGGCTACACCTTC
CASSLATQGGYTF
>TRBJ1-2|.|TRBV7-2|.|13
TGTGCCAGCAGCTTAGGGGTTCTAGATGGCTACACCTTC
CASSLGVLDGYTF
>TRBJ2-7|TRBD1|TRBV7-9|.|15
TGTGCCAGCAGCTTAACGAGGGGGCGACTCGACGAGCAGTACTTC
CASSLTRGRLDEQYF
>TRBJ2-6|.|TRBV5-1|few|18
TGCGCCAGCATGACGGGGGGGACAGGCCGCCCCGGGGCCAACGTCCTGACTTTC
CASMTGGTGRPGANVLTF
>TRBJ2-1|.|TRBV5-1|once|15
TGCGCCAGCAGCTTGGAAACAGCCCGCCGCAATGAGCAGTTCTTC
CASSLETARRNEQFF
>TRBJ1-2|TRBD1|TRBV4-2|.|18
TGTGCCAGCAGCCAAGAGTCAGGGACAGGGGTAGGGGTCTATGGCTACACCTTC
CASSQESGTGVGVYGYTF
>TRBJ2-7|TRBD2|TRBV7-2|once|15
TGTGCCAGCAGCTTAGGAGGGACTAGCGGGTACGAGCAGTACTTC
CASSLGGTSGYEQYF
>TRBJ1-5|.|TRBV30|.|19
TGTGCCTGGAGTTTCCCGGACGCATACTCGAGGACACAACATCAGCCCCAGCATTTT
CAWSFPDAYSRTQHQPQHF
>TRBJ1-1|.|TRBV18|.|16
TGTGCCAGCTCATCTAATGTTCTGGGAGGGGGCACTGAAGCTTTCTTT
CASSSNVLGGGTEAFF
>TRBJ1-1|TRBD1|TRBV24-1|.|13
TGTGCCACCAGTGACCCTCGGACAGGGGAGGCTTTCTTT
CATSDPRTGEAFF
>TRBJ2-2|TRBD2|TRBV19|.|14
TGTGCCAGTATGGGACTAGCGTTTACCGGGGAGCTGTTTTTT
CASMGLAFTGELFF
>TRBJ2-7|TRBD2|TRBV10-2|.|13
TGCGCCAGTACTTCCGCGGGGGGGCGTGAGCAGTACTTC
CASTSAGGREQYF